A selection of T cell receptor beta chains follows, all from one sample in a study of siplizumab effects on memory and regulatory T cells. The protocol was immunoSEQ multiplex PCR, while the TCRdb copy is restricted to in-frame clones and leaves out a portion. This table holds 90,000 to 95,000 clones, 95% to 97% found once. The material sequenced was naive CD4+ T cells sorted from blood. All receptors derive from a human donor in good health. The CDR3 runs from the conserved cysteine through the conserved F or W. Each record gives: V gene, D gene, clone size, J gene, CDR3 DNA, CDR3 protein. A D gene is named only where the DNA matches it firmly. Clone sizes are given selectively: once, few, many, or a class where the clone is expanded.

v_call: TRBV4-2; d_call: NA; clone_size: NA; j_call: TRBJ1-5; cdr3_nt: TGTGCCAGCAGCCCCTCTGGGGGCGGAGGCCATAGCAATCAGCCCCAGCATTTT; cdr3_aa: CASSPSGGGGHSNQPQHF
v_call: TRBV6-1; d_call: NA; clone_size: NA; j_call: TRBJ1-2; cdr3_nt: TGTGCCAGCTCACCGACAGCAAACTATGGCTACACCTTC; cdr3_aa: CASSPTANYGYTF
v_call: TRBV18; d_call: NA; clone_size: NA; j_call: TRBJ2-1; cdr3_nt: TGTGCCAGCTCACCAGGCAGGGGCGATGAGCAGTTCTTC; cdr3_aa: CASSPGRGDEQFF
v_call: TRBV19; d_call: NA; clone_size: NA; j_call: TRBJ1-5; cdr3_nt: TGTGCCAGTAGTCCCCTCGGTCAGCCCCAGCATTTT; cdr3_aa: CASSPLGQPQHF
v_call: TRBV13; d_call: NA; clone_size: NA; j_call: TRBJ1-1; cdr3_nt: TGTGCCAGCAGCCCAAAGGTCACCAGGGGTGGTGCTTTCTTT; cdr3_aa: CASSPKVTRGGAFF
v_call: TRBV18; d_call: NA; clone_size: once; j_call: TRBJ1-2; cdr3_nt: TGTGCCAGCTCACCGGCCGGACAGATTAACTATGGCTACACCTTC; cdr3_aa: CASSPAGQINYGYTF
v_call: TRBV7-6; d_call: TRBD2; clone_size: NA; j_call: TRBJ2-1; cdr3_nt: TGTGCCAGCAGCTTAGGGGACTACCGAGGATACAATGAGCAGTTCTTC; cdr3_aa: CASSLGDYRGYNEQFF
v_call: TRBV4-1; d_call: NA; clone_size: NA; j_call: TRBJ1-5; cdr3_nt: TGCGCCAGCAGTCCCCTCGGGGGGTCTAGCAATCAGCCCCAGCATTTT; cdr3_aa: CASSPLGGSSNQPQHF
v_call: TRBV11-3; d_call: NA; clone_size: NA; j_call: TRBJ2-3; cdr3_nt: TGTGCCAGCAGCCAAGGGGGATCTGGCACAGATACGCAGTATTTT; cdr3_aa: CASSQGGSGTDTQYF
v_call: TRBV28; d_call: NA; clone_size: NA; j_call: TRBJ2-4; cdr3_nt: TGTGCCAGCAGTCCGACAGTGACTCTAGCCAAAAACATTCAGTACTTC; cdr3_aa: CASSPTVTLAKNIQYF
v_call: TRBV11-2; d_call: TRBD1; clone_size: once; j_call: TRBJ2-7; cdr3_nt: TGTGCCAGCAGTCGGCCCGGGACAGGGGGTCCCGGGGGCTACGAGCAGTACTTC; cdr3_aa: CASSRPGTGGPGGYEQYF
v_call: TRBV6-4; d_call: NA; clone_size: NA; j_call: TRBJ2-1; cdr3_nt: TGTGCCAGCAGCGGGAGCGATGAGCAGTTCTTC; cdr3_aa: CASSGSDEQFF
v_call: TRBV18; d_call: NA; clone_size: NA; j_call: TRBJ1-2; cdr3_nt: TGTGCCAGCTCCCCGACCGGACTGGGGAAGGATGGCTACACCTTC; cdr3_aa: CASSPTGLGKDGYTF
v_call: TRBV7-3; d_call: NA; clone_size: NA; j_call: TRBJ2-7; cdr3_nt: TGTGCCAGCAGCCTGAGTGGGGGGCCCTACGAGCAGTACTTC; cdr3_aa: CASSLSGGPYEQYF
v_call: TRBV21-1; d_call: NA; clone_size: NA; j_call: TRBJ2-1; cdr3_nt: TGTGCCAGCAGCCCCATCGTTACTAGCGGTAACCACAATGAGCAGTTCTTC; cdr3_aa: CASSPIVTSGNHNEQFF
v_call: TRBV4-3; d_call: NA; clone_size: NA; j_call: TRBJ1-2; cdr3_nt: TGCGCCAGCAGCCAAGAAACGGGAGGTAACTATGGCTACACCTTC; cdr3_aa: CASSQETGGNYGYTF
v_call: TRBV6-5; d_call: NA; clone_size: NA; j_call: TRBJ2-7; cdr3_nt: TGTGCCAGCAGGGTGCAGGCCTTGAACTCCTACGAGCAGTACTTC; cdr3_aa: CASRVQALNSYEQYF
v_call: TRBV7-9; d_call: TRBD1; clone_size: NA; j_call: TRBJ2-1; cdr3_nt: TGTGCCAGCAGCTTATTGGACAGGGAGCAGTTCTTC; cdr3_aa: CASSLLDREQFF
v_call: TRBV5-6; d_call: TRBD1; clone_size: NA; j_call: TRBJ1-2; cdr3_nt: TGTGCCAGCAGCTTGAGTGGTGCAGGGGGCAGCTACACCTTC; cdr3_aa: CASSLSGAGGSYTF
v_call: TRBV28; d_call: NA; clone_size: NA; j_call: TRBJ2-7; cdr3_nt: TGTGCCAGCAGTGTTATTACAGGATCCTACGAGCAGTACTTC; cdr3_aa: CASSVITGSYEQYF
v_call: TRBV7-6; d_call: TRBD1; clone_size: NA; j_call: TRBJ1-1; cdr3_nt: TGTGCCAGCAGCCTTCAACAGGGGTTTAACACTGAAGCTTTCTTT; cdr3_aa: CASSLQQGFNTEAFF
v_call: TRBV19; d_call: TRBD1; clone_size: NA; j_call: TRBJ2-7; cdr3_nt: TGTGCCAGTAGGTTCAAGGTCGGACAGGGGAAATACGAGCAGTACTTC; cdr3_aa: CASRFKVGQGKYEQYF
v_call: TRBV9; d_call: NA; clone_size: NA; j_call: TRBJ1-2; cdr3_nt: TGTGCCAGCAGCGTAGGGAGGTGGGGCTACACCTTC; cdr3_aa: CASSVGRWGYTF
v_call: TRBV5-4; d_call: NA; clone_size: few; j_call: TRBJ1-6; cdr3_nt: TGTGCCAGCAGTTCCGGGACCGACTCACCCCTCCACTTT; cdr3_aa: CASSSGTDSPLHF
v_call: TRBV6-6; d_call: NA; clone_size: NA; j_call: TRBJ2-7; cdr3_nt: TGTGCCAGCAGTGGCCGGAGGGAGCAGTACTTC; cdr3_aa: CASSGRREQYF
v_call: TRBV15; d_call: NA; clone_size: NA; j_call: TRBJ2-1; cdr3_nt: TGTGCCACCAGCAGATCCAGGGTTGATGAGCAGTTCTTC; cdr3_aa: CATSRSRVDEQFF
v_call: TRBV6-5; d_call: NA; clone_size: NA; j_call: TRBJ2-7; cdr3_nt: TGTGCCAGCAGTCGTACGGACAGTTCCTACGAGCAGTACTTC; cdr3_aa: CASSRTDSSYEQYF
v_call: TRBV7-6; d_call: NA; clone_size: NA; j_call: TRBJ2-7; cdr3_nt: TGTGCCAGCAGCTTACAAGGGCTGGGATCCTACGAGCAGTACTTC; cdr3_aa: CASSLQGLGSYEQYF
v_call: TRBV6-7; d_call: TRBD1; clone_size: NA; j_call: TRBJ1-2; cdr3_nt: TGTGCCAGCAGTTACTTACCGGGACAGGGGGTCCGACCTTATGGCTACACCTTC; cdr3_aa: CASSYLPGQGVRPYGYTF